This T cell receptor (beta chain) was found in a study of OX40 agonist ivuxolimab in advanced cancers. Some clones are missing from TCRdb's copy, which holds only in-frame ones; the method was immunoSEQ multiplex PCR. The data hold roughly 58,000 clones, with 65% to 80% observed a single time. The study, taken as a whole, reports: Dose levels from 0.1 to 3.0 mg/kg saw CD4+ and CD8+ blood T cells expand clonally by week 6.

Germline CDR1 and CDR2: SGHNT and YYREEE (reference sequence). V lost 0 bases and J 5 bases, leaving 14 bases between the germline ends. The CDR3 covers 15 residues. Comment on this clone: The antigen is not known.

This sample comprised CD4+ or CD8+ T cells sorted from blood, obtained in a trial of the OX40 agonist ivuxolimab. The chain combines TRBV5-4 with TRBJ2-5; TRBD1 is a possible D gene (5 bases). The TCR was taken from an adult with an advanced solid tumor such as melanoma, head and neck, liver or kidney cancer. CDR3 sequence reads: CASSLAARAAETQYF. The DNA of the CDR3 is TGTGCCAGCAGCTTGGCGGCCAGGGCCGCCGAGACCCAGTACTTC. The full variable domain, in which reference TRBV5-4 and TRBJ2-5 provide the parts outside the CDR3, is ETGVTQSPTHLIKTRGQQVTLRCSSQSGHNTVSWYQQALGQGPQFIFQYYREEENGRGNFPPRFSGLQFPNYSSELNVNALELDDSALYLCASSLAARAAETQYFGPGTRLLVL.